One and the same sample provided the 13 T cell receptor beta chains below, sequenced in a study of T cell changes during pregnancy in multiple sclerosis. Using immunoSEQ multiplex PCR, the repertoire was profiled, and TCRdb retains in-frame clones only, with some absent. The table has just over 35,000 clones, approximately 89% seen once. This sample comprised CD4+ T cells from peripheral blood mononuclear cells, obtained after pregnancy. All receptors come from a female donor in good health, enrolled as a control in a pregnancy study.

The gene calls are TRBV11-2 and TRBJ2-7; 8 nucleotides agree with TRBD2. The germline V gene encodes CDR1 SGHAT and CDR2 FQNNGV. V gave up 3 bases and J gave up 2 bases; unmatched junction bases: 6. This CDR3 region has 15 residues. CDR3: CASSFATSGTYEQYF. The CDR3 DNA sequence: TGTGCCAGCAGCTTCGCCACTAGCGGAACCTACGAGCAGTACTTC.

The chain carries TRBV19 and TRBJ1-1; the D gene is possibly TRBD1 (6 bases). Deletions cut 1 base from V and 4 bases from J, with 10 bases between. The CDR3 sequence is 14 residues long. CDR1 is LNHDA, CDR2 SQIVND, per germline (reference sequence). CDR3 protein: CASSIVQGRTEAFF. The CDR3 coding sequence is TGTGCCAGTAGTATAGTCCAGGGGCGCACTGAAGCTTTCTTT.

The chain combines TRBV5-4 with TRBJ1-2; 7 nucleotides agree with TRBD1. The ends lost 0 bases at V and 5 bases at J; junction bases unmatched: 10. The CDR3 covers 16 residues. CDR1 is SGHNT and CDR2 is YYREEE in the germline V gene (reference sequence). CDR3 loop: CASSLVRTGQTYGYTF. DNA of the CDR3: TGTGCCAGCAGCTTGGTTAGAACGGGACAGACTTATGGCTACACCTTC. Based on the CDR3 plus reference TRBV5-4 and TRBJ1-2, the full variable domain is ETGVTQSPTHLIKTRGQQVTLRCSSQSGHNTVSWYQQALGQGPQFIFQYYREEENGRGNFPPRFSGLQFPNYSSELNVNALELDDSALYLCASSLVRTGQTYGYTFGSGTRLTVV.

The chain joins TRBV7-2 to TRBJ1-4; TRBD1 might be the D (5 bases). From germline, CDR1 is SGHTA and CDR2 FQGNSA. The CDR3 has 16 amino acids. The V end was cut by 4 bases, the J end by 8 bases, with 20 bases between. The CDR3 is CASSYGEQVFGEKLFF. The CDR3 DNA is TGTGCCAGCAGCTACGGTGAACAGGTCTTTGGGGAAAAACTGTTTTTT.

The chain carries TRBV7-6 and TRBJ2-5; 8 bases map to TRBD1. The trim removed 5 bases at V and 2 bases at J, leaving 4 bases unmatched. The CDR3 contains 14 residues. CDR1 and CDR2 from the germline V gene are SGHVS and FNYEAQ. In DNA, the CDR3 is TGTGCCAGCAGCGACCGGACAGGGCAAGAGACCCAGTACTTC. Its translation is CASSDRTGQETQYF. Full variable domain (missing parts from reference TRBV7-6 and TRBJ2-5): GAGVSQSPRYKVTKRGQDVALRCDPISGHVSLYWYRQALGQGPEFLTYFNYEAQQDKSGLPNDRFSAERPEGSISTLTIQRTEQRDSAMYRCASSDRTGQETQYFGPGTRLLVL.

The chain carries TRBV4-1 and TRBJ2-4; possibly TRBD2 for D (7 bases). The germline V and J ends were trimmed by 0 bases and 0 bases, with 18 bases remaining between them. The CDR3 has 19 residues. Germline CDR1 is MGHRA and CDR2 is YSYEKL. The CDR3, as DNA: TGCGCCAGCAGCCAAGAGGGGGGGGCCGGGGTTAAAGCCAAAAACATTCAGTACTTC. Its protein is CASSQEGGAGVKAKNIQYF.

This rearrangement joins TRBV19 to TRBJ2-5, with 9 positions matching TRBD2. The CDR3 runs 17 residues. V lost 5 bases, J lost 4 bases, and 14 bases stayed unmatched. The V gene's germline CDR1 is LNHDA and CDR2 SQIVND (reference sequence). The CDR3 protein is CASSLRLAARPTETQYF. The CDR3 DNA sequence: TGTGCCAGTAGTCTCCGACTAGCGGCCAGACCCACAGAGACCCAGTACTTC.

The gene calls are TRBV5-1 and TRBJ2-1; 7 bases agree with TRBD1. The ends lost 4 bases at V and 1 base at J; junction bases unmatched: 5. The germline CDR1 and CDR2 sequences are SGHRS and YFSETQ. The CDR3 spans 15 residues. The DNA for the CDR3 is TGCGCCAGCAGCCCCGGGGACAGTTCCTACAATGAGCAGTTCTTC. Protein: CASSPGDSSYNEQFF.

The chain uses TRBV19 and TRBJ1-5; TRBD1 aligns across 9 bases. Germline assignment: CDR1 LNHDA and CDR2 SQIVND (reference sequence). The CDR3 totals 15 residues. After removal of 6 bases from V and 3 bases from J, the junction contained 6 bases not matched to a gene. CDR3: CASSPGQGLNQPQHF. In DNA form, the CDR3 reads TGTGCCAGTAGCCCGGGACAGGGTCTCAATCAGCCCCAGCATTTT.

The V and J genes are TRBV5-1 and TRBJ2-5; 12 bases line up with TRBD2. Germline-derived CDR1 and CDR2 are SGHRS and YFSETQ. V trimming: 3 bases; J trimming: 4 bases; junction bases outside the gene matches: 4. This CDR3 has 15 residues. The CDR3 here is CASSSPSGGAETQYF. The CDR3 nucleotides read TGCGCCAGCAGCTCCCCTAGCGGGGGGGCAGAGACCCAGTACTTC. Full variable domain (remainder filled in from reference TRBV5-1 and TRBJ2-5): KAGVTQTPRYLIKTRGQQVTLSCSPISGHRSVSWYQQTPGQGLQFLFEYFSETQRNKGNFPGRFSGRQFSNSRSEMNVSTLELGDSALYLCASSSPSGGAETQYFGPGTRLLVL.

The table lists this clone with a few counts. The V and J genes are TRBV5-1 and TRBJ1-1; no reliable D call. Deletions cut 0 bases from V and 1 base from J, with 10 bases between. Germline V gene lookup returns CDR1 SGHRS and CDR2 YFSETQ. The CDR3 sequence is 15 residues long. CDR3 sequence reads: CASSLAARGNTEAFF. The CDR3 coding sequence is TGCGCCAGCAGCTTGGCCGCCCGGGGGAACACTGAAGCTTTCTTT.

The V call is TRBV6-1, the J call TRBJ2-3, with D perhaps TRBD2 (5 bases). The CDR3 is 15 residues long. Germline V gene lookup returns CDR1 MNHNS and CDR2 SASEGT. The V end was cut by 5 bases, the J end by 0 bases, with 12 bases between. CDR3 coding DNA: TGTGCCAGCAGTAGGACTGAAACTAGCACAGATACGCAGTATTTT. Amino acid sequence: CASSRTETSTDTQYF.

This sequence joins TRBV4-3 and TRBJ1-5; 10 bases are a match to TRBD1. The CDR3 spans 15 residues. After removal of 5 bases from V and 4 bases from J, the junction contained 5 bases not matched to a gene. The germline V gene has CDR1 LGHNA and CDR2 YSLEER. The CDR3 coding sequence is TGCGCCAGCAGCGCCCGACAGGGGGCAAATCAGCCCCAGCATTTT. This codes for CASSARQGANQPQHF.